Below are 8 T cell receptor beta chains sequenced from a single sample in a study of cytomegalovirus exposure and HLA in healthy donors. Sequencing used immunoSEQ multiplex PCR; TCRdb keeps in-frame clones, though not all of them. The sample comprises approximately 71,000 clones, roughly nine tenths of which are singletons, and roughly 3.1% rests with the top ten. The sequencing input was PBMCs. The receptors derive from a man between 18 and 35 years old in good health and CMV-seronegative.

The chain links TRBV5-4 to TRBJ2-5; TRBD2 might be the D (6 bases). The CDR3 loop spans 13 amino acids. Germline values: CDR1 SGHNT, CDR2 YYREEE (reference sequence). V was trimmed by 1 base and J by 4 bases, leaving 8 bases between them. The CDR3 bases are TGTGCCAGCAGCTTGTGGGGAGGAGAGACCCAGTACTTC. Protein product: CASSLWGGETQYF.

The chain couples TRBV11-3 to TRBJ2-3; no firm D call. CDR3 length: 13 residues. The germline gives CDR1 SGHNT, CDR2 YENEEA. The germline V and J ends were trimmed by 0 bases and 5 bases, with 6 bases remaining between them. The CDR3 here is CASSLEERDTQYF. The CDR3 DNA is TGTGCCAGCAGCTTAGAAGAGAGAGATACGCAGTATTTT.

CDR3 coding DNA: TGTGCCAGCAGCTCCGAGGGCCGCATAGCGCGGGAGCTGTTTTTT. Its protein is CASSSEGRIARELFF. This sequence joins TRBV5-5 and TRBJ2-2; TRBD2 might be the D (5 bases). This CDR3 comprises 15 residues. V shed 3 bases and J shed 9 bases, with 18 bases lying between them. Per germline, CDR1 SGHKS and CDR2 YYEKEE (reference sequence). The full variable domain, in which reference TRBV5-5 and TRBJ2-2 provide the parts outside the CDR3, is DAGVTQSPTHLIKTRGQQVTLRCSPISGHKSVSWYQQVLGQGPQFIFQYYEKEERGRGNFPDRFSARQFPNYSSELNVNALLLGDSALYLCASSSEGRIARELFFGEGSRLTVL.

The rearrangement uses TRBV9 and TRBJ2-7; 7 bases are shared with TRBD2. This CDR3 is 14 amino acids long. Per germline, CDR1 SGDLS and CDR2 YYNGEE. V dropped 3 bases and J dropped 5; count of bases not matched to a gene: 8. As DNA, the CDR3 is TGTGCCAGCAGCGCCTCGGGACTACTCCACGAGCAGTACTTC. Translating gives CASSASGLLHEQYF.

This clone was seen once. V gene TRBV28 combines with J gene TRBJ1-2; 10 nucleotides match TRBD1. The V segment lost 9 bases and the J segment 6 bases; nucleotides outside the gene matches: 10. The germline gives CDR1 MDHEN, CDR2 SYDVKM. This CDR3 is 14 amino acids long. The CDR3 region is CASATGQGINGYTF. The DNA of the CDR3 is TGTGCCAGTGCCACGGGACAGGGGATCAATGGCTACACCTTC.

V usage is TRBV7-9 and J usage is TRBJ2-3, with TRBD1 matching 10 bases. After removal of 0 bases from V and 6 bases from J, the junction contained 6 bases not matched to a gene. CDR1 and CDR2 (germline): SEHNR, FQNEAQ (reference sequence). This CDR3 has 16 residues. In nucleotides, the CDR3 is TGTGCCAGCAGCTTAGCTGCGGGACAGGGGAGGGATACGCAGTATTTT. This encodes CASSLAAGQGRDTQYF.

This clone occurred a few times. This chain connects TRBV6-1 to TRBJ2-5, with TRBD2 identical over 11 bases. J was trimmed by 2 bases and V by 10 bases; bases with no gene match: 9. Germline V gene lookup returns CDR1 MNHNS and CDR2 SASEGT. This CDR3 region has 15 residues. The CDR3 spells CATSGLAGSQETQYF. CDR3 coding DNA: TGTGCCACCTCCGGACTAGCGGGTTCACAAGAGACCCAGTACTTC.

The J gene is TRBJ2-7, the V gene TRBV4-3, with D possibly matching TRBD2 (5 bases). This CDR3 is 15 amino acids long. V lost 1 base and J 4 bases, leaving 14 bases between the germline ends. The V gene's germline CDR1 is LGHNA and CDR2 YSLEER. In DNA form, the CDR3 reads TGCGCCAGCAGCCAAGGGACGGGGTCCGTTTACGAGCAGTACTTC. As protein: CASSQGTGSVYEQYF.